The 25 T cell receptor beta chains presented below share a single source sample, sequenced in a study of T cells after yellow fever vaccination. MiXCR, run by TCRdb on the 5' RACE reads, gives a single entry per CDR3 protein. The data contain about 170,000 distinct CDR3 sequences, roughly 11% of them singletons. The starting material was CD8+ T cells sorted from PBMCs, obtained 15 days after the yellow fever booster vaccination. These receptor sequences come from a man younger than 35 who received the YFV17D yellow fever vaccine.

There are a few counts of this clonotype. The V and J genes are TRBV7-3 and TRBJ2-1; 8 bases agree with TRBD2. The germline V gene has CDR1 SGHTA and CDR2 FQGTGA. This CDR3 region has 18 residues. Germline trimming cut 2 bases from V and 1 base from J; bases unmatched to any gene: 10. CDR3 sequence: CASSLFAGGFRSYNEQFF. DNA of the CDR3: TGTGCCAGCAGCTTATTCGCGGGGGGTTTTAGGTCCTACAATGAGCAGTTCTTC. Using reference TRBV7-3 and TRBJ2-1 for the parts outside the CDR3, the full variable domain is GAGVSQTPSNKVTEKGKYVELRCDPISGHTALYWYRQSLGQGPEFLIYFQGTGAADDSGLPNDRFFAVRPEGSVSTLKIQRTERGDSAVYLCASSLFAGGFRSYNEQFFGPGTRLTVL.

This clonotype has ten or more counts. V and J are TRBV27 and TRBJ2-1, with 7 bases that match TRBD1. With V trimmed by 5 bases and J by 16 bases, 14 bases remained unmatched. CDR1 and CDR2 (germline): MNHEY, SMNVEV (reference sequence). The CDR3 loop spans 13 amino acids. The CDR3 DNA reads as TGTGCCAGCAGTCCCTATAGCAGGGACAGCCAATTCTTC. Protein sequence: CASSPYSRDSQFF.

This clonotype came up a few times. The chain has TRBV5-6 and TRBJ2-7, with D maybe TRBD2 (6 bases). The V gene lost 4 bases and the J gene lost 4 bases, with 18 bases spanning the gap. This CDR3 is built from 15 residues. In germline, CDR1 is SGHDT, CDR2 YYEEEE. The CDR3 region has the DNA TGTGCCAGCAGCGTGGGCCCTAGCGTCGCATACGAGCAGTACTTC. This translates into CASSVGPSVAYEQYF. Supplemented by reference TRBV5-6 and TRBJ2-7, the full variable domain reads DAGVTQSPTHLIKTRGQQVTLRCSPKSGHDTVSWYQQALGQGPQFIFQYYEEEERQRGNFPDRFSGHQFPNYSSELNVNALLLGDSALYLCASSVGPSVAYEQYFGPGTRLTVT.

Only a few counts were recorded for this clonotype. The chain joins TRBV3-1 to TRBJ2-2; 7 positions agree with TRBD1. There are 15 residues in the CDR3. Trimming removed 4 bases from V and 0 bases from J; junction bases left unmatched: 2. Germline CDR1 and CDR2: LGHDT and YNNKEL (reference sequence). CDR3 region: CASSPQGANTGELFF. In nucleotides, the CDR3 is TGTGCCAGCAGCCCCCAGGGGGCGAACACCGGGGAGCTGTTTTTT.

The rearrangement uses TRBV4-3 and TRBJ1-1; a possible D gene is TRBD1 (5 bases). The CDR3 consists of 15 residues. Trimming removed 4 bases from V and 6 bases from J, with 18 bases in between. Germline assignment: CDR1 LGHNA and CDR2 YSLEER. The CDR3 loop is CASSPRDGGGAEAFF. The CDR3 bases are TGCGCCAGCAGCCCGCGGGACGGCGGGGGGGCTGAAGCTTTCTTT.

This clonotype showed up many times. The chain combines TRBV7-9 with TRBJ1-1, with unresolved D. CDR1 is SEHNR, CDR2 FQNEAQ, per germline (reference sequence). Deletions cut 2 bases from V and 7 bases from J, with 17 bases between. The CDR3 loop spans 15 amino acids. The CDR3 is CASSLSPRTVSEAFF. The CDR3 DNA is TGTGCCAGCAGCTTAAGTCCGCGGACTGTCAGTGAAGCTTTCTTT.

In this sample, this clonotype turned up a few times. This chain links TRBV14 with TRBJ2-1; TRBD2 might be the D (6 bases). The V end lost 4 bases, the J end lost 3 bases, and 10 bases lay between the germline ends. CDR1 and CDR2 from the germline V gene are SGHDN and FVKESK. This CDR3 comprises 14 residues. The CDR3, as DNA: TGTGCCAGCAGCCTCCGGGGGTTCTACAATGAGCAGTTCTTC. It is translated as CASSLRGFYNEQFF.

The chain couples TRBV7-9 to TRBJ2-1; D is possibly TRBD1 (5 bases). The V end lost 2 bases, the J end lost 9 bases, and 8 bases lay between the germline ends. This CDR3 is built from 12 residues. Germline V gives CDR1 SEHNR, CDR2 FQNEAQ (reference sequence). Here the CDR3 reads CASSLLGREQFF. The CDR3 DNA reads TGTGCCAGCAGCTTATTGGGGCGTGAGCAGTTCTTC.

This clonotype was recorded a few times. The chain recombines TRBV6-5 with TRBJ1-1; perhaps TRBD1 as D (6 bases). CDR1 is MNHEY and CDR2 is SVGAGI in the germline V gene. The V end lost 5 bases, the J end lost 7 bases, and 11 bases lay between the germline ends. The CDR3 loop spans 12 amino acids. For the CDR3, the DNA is TGTGCCAGCAGTCTCCAGGGGTATGAAGCTTTCTTT. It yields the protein CASSLQGYEAFF.

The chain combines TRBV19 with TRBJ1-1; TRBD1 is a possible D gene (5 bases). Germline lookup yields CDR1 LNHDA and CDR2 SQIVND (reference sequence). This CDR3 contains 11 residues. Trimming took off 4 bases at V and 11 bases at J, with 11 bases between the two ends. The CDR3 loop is CASSTGANAFF. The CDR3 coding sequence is TGTGCCAGTAGTACCGGGGCGAACGCTTTCTTT.

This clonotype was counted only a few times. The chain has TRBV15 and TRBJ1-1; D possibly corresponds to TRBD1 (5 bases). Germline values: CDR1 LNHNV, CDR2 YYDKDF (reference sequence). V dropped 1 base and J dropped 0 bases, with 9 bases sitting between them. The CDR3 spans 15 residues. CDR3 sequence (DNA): TGTGCCACCAGCAGAGTGGGACGGATGAACACTGAAGCTTTCTTT. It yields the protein CATSRVGRMNTEAFF. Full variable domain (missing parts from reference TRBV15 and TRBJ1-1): DAMVIQNPRYQVTQFGKPVTLSCSQTLNHNVMYWYQQKSSQAPKLLFHYYDKDFNNEADTPDNFQSRRPNTSFCFLDIRSPGLGDTAMYLCATSRVGRMNTEAFFGQGTRLTVV.

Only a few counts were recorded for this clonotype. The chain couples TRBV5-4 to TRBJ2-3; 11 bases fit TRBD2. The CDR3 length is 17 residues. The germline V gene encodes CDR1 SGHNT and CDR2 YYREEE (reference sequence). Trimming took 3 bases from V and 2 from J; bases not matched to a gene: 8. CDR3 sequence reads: CASSSSYSGGDTDTQYF. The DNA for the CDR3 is TGTGCCAGCAGCTCAAGCTATAGCGGGGGGGACACAGATACGCAGTATTTT.

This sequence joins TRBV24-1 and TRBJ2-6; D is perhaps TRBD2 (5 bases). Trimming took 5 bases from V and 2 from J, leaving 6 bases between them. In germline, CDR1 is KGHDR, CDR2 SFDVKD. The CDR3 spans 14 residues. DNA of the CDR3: TGTGCCACCAGTGCCGGGGCTGGGGCCAACGTCCTGACTTTC. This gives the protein CATSAGAGANVLTF.

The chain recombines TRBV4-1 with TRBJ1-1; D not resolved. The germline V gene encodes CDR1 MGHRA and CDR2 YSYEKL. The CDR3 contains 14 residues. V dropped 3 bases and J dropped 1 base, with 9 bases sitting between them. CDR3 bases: TGCGCCAGCAGCCAGGGGATTAGGAACACTGAAGCTTTCTTT. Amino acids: CASSQGIRNTEAFF.

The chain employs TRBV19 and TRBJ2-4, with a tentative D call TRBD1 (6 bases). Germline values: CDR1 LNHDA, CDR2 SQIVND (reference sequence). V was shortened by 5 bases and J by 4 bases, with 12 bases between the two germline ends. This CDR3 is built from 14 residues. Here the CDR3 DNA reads TGTGCCAGTAGTTCGCAGGGGAAGAAAAACATTCAGTACTTC. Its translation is CASSSQGKKNIQYF.

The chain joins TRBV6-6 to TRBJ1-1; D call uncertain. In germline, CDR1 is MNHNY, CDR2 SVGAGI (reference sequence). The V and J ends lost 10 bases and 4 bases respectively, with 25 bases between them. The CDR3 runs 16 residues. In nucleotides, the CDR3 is TGTGCCACCCACGAGGGAGGTATAGGATTTGGCACTGAAGCTTTCTTT. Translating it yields CATHEGGIGFGTEAFF.

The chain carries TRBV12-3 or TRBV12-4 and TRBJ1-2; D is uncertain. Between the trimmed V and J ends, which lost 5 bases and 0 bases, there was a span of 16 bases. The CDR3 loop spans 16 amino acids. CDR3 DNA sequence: TGTGCCAGCAGTCTCGACGCGGAGTTGGCTAACTATGGCTACACCTTC. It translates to CASSLDAELANYGYTF.

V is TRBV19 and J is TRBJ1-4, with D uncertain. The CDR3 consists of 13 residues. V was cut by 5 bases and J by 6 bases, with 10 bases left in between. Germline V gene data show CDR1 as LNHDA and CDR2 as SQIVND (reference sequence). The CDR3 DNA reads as TGTGCCAGTAGTTCTCTGGGAGATGAAAAACTGTTTTTT. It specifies CASSSLGDEKLFF.

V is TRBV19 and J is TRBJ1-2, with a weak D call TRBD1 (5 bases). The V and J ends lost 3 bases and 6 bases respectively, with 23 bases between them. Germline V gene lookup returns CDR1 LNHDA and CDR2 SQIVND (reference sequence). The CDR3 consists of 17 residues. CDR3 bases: TGTGCCAGTAGTATTCTCCAGGGAACGTTCATTACGCATGGCTACACCTTC. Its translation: CASSILQGTFITHGYTF.

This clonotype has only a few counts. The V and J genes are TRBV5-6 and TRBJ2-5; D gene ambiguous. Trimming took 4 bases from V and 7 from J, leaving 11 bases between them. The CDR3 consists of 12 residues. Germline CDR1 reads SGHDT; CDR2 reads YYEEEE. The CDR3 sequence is CASSHQSGTQYF. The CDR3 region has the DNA TGTGCCAGCAGCCACCAATCAGGGACCCAGTACTTC.

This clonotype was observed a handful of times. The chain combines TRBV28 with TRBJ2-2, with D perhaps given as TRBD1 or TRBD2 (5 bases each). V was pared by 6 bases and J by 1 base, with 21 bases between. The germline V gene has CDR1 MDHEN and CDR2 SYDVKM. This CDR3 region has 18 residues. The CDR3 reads CASSSTSYGTENTGELFF. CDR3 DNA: TGTGCCAGCAGCTCCACTTCGTACGGGACGGAGAACACCGGGGAGCTGTTTTTT.

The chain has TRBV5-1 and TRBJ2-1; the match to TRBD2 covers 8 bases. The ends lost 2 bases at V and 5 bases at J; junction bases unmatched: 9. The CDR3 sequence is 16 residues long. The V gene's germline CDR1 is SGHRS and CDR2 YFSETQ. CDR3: CASSFPAGVRNNEQFF. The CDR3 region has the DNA TGCGCCAGCAGCTTTCCAGCGGGGGTTCGAAACAATGAGCAGTTCTTC.

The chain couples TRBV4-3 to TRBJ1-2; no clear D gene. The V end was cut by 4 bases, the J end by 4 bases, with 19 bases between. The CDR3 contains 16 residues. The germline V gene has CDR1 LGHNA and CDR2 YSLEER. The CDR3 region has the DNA TGCGCCAGCAGCCTATACTATCCCCCCTCGACCTATGGCTACACCTTC. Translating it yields CASSLYYPPSTYGYTF.

The CDR3, as DNA: TGCAGCGTTGAAGGGGGGACAGGGCGCGAAAAACTGTTTTTT. Translation gives CSVEGGTGREKLFF. The chain uses TRBV29-1 and TRBJ1-4, with TRBD1 identical over 9 bases. This CDR3 is built from 14 residues. V trimming: 1 base; J trimming: 8 bases; junction bases outside the gene matches: 5. Germline-derived CDR1 and CDR2 are SQVTM and ANQGSEA.

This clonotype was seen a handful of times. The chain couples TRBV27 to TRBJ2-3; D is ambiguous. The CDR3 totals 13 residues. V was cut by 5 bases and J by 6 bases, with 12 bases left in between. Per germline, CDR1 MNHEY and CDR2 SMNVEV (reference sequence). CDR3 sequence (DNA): TGTGCCAGCAGTCCCCCCATTGGGGATACGCAGTATTTT. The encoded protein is CASSPPIGDTQYF.